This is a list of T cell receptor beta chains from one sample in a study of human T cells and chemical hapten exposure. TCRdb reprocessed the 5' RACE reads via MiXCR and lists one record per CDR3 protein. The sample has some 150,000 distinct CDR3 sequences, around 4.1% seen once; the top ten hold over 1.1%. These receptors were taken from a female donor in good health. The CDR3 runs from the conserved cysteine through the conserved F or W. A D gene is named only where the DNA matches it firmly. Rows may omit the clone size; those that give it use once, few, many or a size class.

CASSLNQGPYGYTF,TGTGCCAGCAGCTTAAATCAGGGGCCCTATGGCTACACCTTC,TRBJ1-2,NA,TRBV7-9,NA
CASSYQGSAFWTQHF,TGTGCCAGCAGTTATCAGGGGAGTGCTTTTTGGACCCAGCATTTT,TRBJ1-5,many,TRBV6-2/TRBV6-3,NA
CASSQDLGGLYNEQFF,TGTGCCAGCAGCCAAGACCTAGGGGGCCTCTACAATGAGCAGTTCTTC,TRBJ2-1,few,TRBV4-2,TRBD1
CASSVGSRDVYGYTF,TGTGCCAGCAGCGTAGGCTCAAGGGACGTCTATGGCTACACCTTC,TRBJ1-2,few,TRBV9,NA
CASSAVRGLDTGELFF,TGTGCCAGCAGCGCCGTTCGGGGCCTGGACACCGGGGAGCTGTTTTTT,TRBJ2-2,many,TRBV7-9,NA
CASSGGLAGYNEQFF,TGTGCCAGCAGTGGCGGACTAGCGGGGTACAATGAGCAGTTCTTC,TRBJ2-1,few,TRBV2,TRBD2
CASSQVGLQETQYF,TGTGCCAGCAGCCAGGTGGGCTTACAAGAGACCCAGTACTTC,TRBJ2-5,many,TRBV4-2,NA
CASKKGVRDTDTQYF,TGTGCCAGCAAGAAGGGAGTTCGGGACACAGATACGCAGTATTTT,TRBJ2-3,NA,TRBV2,NA
CASSGPDILAKNIQYF,TGTGCCAGCAGCGGCCCGGACATTTTAGCCAAAAACATTCAGTACTTC,TRBJ2-4,many,TRBV21-1,NA
CASSFGWTRSTEAFF,TGTGCCAGCAGTTTTGGGTGGACGCGATCTACTGAAGCTTTCTTT,TRBJ1-1,many,TRBV12-3/TRBV12-4,NA
CASSQFGLLGSVSNQPQHF,TGTGCCAGCAGCCAATTCGGTCTTCTGGGAAGTGTGAGCAATCAGCCCCAGCATTTT,TRBJ1-5,many,TRBV4-2,NA
CASSKKIGGNTIYF,TGTGCCAGCAGCAAAAAAATCGGTGGAAACACCATATATTTT,TRBJ1-3,many,TRBV21-1,NA
CASSVDPQGAREQYF,TGTGCCAGCAGCGTAGATCCACAGGGGGCGCGCGAGCAGTACTTC,TRBJ2-7,many,TRBV9,TRBD1
CASRTGTLDGYTF,TGTGCCAGTCGGACAGGGACGCTCGATGGCTACACCTTC,TRBJ1-2,few,TRBV19,TRBD1
CASSFPSLLGTNEQFF,TGTGCCAGCAGCTTTCCGTCACTTCTGGGTACTAATGAGCAGTTCTTC,TRBJ2-1,many,TRBV11-2,NA
CASSLVTGGPYEQYF,TGTGCCAGCAGCTTAGTTACAGGGGGACCCTACGAGCAGTACTTC,TRBJ2-7,many,TRBV7-2,TRBD1
CASSPPGGTNNEQFF,TGTGCCAGCTCACCACCGGGGGGCACGAACAATGAGCAGTTCTTC,TRBJ2-1,few,TRBV18,NA
CASRDRGEKLFF,TGTGCCAGCCGAGACAGGGGCGAAAAACTGTTTTTT,TRBJ1-4,many,TRBV6-5,TRBD1
CATGKLLGRQNTGELFF,TGTGCCACGGGAAAGTTGTTGGGACGACAAAACACCGGGGAGCTGTTTTTT,TRBJ2-2,many,TRBV19,NA
CASTEPRGPTDTQYF,TGTGCCAGCACCGAACCCAGGGGGCCGACAGATACGCAGTATTTT,TRBJ2-3,many,TRBV6-1,TRBD1
CASSQVGQMNYGYTF,TGTGCCAGCAGCCAAGTTGGGCAGATGAACTATGGCTACACCTTC,TRBJ1-2,many,TRBV14,NA
CASDKQGTEAFF,TGTGCCAGCGATAAACAGGGGACCGAAGCTTTCTTT,TRBJ1-1,NA,TRBV3-1,TRBD1
CSASTAGKAFF,TGCAGCGCCTCAACTGCAGGCAAAGCTTTCTTT,TRBJ1-1,many,TRBV29-1,NA